One sample yielded the 11 T cell receptor beta chains listed below, sequenced in a study of shared clonotypes between healthy human individuals. Repertoires were generated with immunoSEQ multiplex PCR, while TCRdb's copy carries only in-frame clones and drops some. The table records over a million clones, around 74% of them present only once. The sequenced sample consisted of memory CD4+ T cells sorted from blood. Described subset: CD45RA-negative fraction. The receptors stem from a man aged 18 to 29 in good health.

The chain uses TRBV27 and TRBJ2-7; D not resolved. This CDR3 is built from 13 residues. With 4 bases removed from V and 2 bases from J, the gap between germline ends came to 9 bases. Germline V gives CDR1 MNHEY, CDR2 SMNVEV (reference sequence). CDR3 loop: CASSSNLPYEQYF. The CDR3 DNA reads as TGTGCCAGCAGTTCAAATCTCCCCTACGAGCAGTACTTC.

The genes are TRBV2 and TRBJ2-2; D is undetermined. This CDR3 region has 13 residues. Germline V gene data show CDR1 as SNHLY and CDR2 as FYNNEI. With 1 base removed from V and 3 bases from J, the gap between germline ends came to 3 bases. CDR3 in DNA: TGTGCCAGCAGTGAAGATTACACCGGGGAGCTGTTTTTT. It specifies CASSEDYTGELFF.

The CDR3 is CASSDSLQLTDTQYF. DNA for the CDR3: TGCGCCAGCAGTGACTCCTTACAGCTCACAGATACGCAGTATTTT. This rearrangement joins TRBV10-1 to TRBJ2-3, with unresolved D. Germline V lookup: CDR1 WNHNN, CDR2 SYGVQD (reference sequence). The CDR3 runs 15 residues. V was cut by 3 bases and J by 2 bases, with 12 bases left in between.

This clone was observed a handful of times. One end of the junction varies from germline; a read error may be responsible. V usage is TRBV25-1 and J usage is TRBJ1-3, with D unclear. Germline assignment: CDR1 MGHDK and CDR2 SYGVNS. This CDR3 spans 12 amino acids. The CDR3 DNA is TGTGCCAGCGGTGAAACTGGAAACACCATATATTTT. This codes for CASGETGNTIYF.

This sequence joins TRBV13 and TRBJ2-7; possible D gene TRBD2, 8 bases. There are 13 residues in the CDR3. Looked up from germline, CDR1 is PRHDT and CDR2 is FYEKMQ (reference sequence). Deletions cut 8 bases from V and 6 bases from J, with 17 bases between. The CDR3 here is CASSGGTEVEQYF. DNA of the CDR3: TGTGCCAGCTCGGGGGGGACAGAGGTCGAGCAGTACTTC.

The chain recombines TRBV18 with TRBJ1-6, with D hard to call. The ends were cut back, 3 bases at V and 6 bases at J, with 18 bases in the middle. Germline CDR1 reads KGHSH; CDR2 reads LQKENI. The CDR3 consists of 17 residues. CDR3 amino acids: CASSPIAAISANSPLHF. The CDR3 DNA reads as TGTGCCAGCTCACCGATCGCGGCAATATCAGCTAATTCACCCCTCCACTTT.

At least ten counts were recorded for this clone. The rearrangement uses TRBV19 and TRBJ1-1; D is unresolved. Germline CDR1 is LNHDA and CDR2 is SQIVND (reference sequence). The CDR3 consists of 15 residues. V lost 3 bases, J lost 1 base, and 12 bases lay in between. The CDR3 loop reads CASSILGIENTEAFF. CDR3 coding DNA: TGTGCCAGTAGTATTCTGGGCATTGAGAACACTGAAGCTTTCTTT.

This sequence joins TRBV29-1 and TRBJ2-3; 7 bases align to TRBD1. The CDR3 spans 13 residues. The J segment lost 1 base and the V segment lost 4 bases, leaving 2 bases of the junction unmatched. Germline V gives CDR1 SQVTM, CDR2 ANQGSEA. CDR3 coding DNA: TGCAGCGTTGGGGACAGAGGCACAGATACGCAGTATTTT. Residues: CSVGDRGTDTQYF.

This clone has only one observation. Other nucleotide sequences from this sample produce the same CDR3. V is TRBV5-1 and J is TRBJ2-7; 9 nucleotides line up with TRBD1. The J segment lost 6 bases and the V segment lost 3 bases, leaving 4 bases of the junction unmatched. Germline assignment: CDR1 SGHRS and CDR2 YFSETQ. This CDR3 is built from 13 residues. Here the CDR3 DNA reads TGCGCCAGCAGCTGGGACAGGGCGGGCGAGCAGTACTTC. Its translation is CASSWDRAGEQYF.

This clone has ten or more counts. The CDR3 is CASGGTSGWNEQFF. The CDR3 nucleotides read TGTGCCAGCGGGGGGACTAGCGGGTGGAATGAGCAGTTCTTC. The chain recombines TRBV6-1 with TRBJ2-1, with 12 nucleotides matching TRBD2. Per germline, CDR1 MNHNS and CDR2 SASEGT. V dropped 8 bases and J dropped 7; count of bases not matched to a gene: 6. There are 14 residues in the CDR3.

The chain employs TRBV2 and TRBJ1-4, with D maybe TRBD1 (5 bases). Deletions cut 6 bases from V and 0 bases from J, with 11 bases between. There are 15 residues in the CDR3. The germline V gene has CDR1 SNHLY and CDR2 FYNNEI. This chain's CDR3 is CASRGTAATNEKLFF. The CDR3 DNA sequence: TGTGCCAGCAGGGGGACCGCGGCAACTAATGAAAAACTGTTTTTT.